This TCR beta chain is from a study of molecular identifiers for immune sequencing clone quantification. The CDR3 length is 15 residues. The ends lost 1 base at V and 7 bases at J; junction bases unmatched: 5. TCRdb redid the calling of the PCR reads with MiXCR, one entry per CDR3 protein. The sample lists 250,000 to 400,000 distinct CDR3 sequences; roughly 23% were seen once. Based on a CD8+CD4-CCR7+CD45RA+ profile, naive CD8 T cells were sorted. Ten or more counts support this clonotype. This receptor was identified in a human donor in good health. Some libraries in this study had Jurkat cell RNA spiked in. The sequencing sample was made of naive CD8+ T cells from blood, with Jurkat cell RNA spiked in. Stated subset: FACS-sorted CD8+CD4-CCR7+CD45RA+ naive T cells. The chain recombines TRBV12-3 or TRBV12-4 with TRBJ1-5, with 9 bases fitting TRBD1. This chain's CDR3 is CASSLGTGGWQPQHF. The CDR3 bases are TGTGCCAGCAGTTTAGGTACAGGGGGCTGGCAGCCCCAGCATTTT.